A selection of T cell receptor beta chains follows, all from one sample in a study of metastatic and nonmetastatic thyroid tumors. TCRdb re-analyzed the PCR reads through MiXCR. This table has tens of thousands of clones, less than 25% appearing once. The sequencing input was blood. The receptors shown here come from a female donor with papillary thyroid cancer or a benign thyroid nodule (not recorded which). Some clones in this sample may be carry-over from other donors' samples. Each CDR3 is given with its conserved first and last residue. A D gene is named only where the DNA matches it firmly. Not every row has a clone size; where given, it reads once, few, many or a size class.

many,TRBV2,-,TRBJ1-1,CASSEASGGGGTEAFF,TGTGCCAGCAGTGAAGCGTCGGGCGGGGGGGGCACTGAAGCTTTCTTT
many,TRBV7-2,-,TRBJ1-1,CASSLELTRAFF,TGTGCCAGCAGCTTAGAACTAACCCGGGCTTTCTTT
-,TRBV20-1,TRBD1,TRBJ1-4,CSARVGTGNEKLFF,TGCAGTGCTAGAGTTGGGACAGGGAATGAAAAACTGTTTTTT
-,TRBV6-1,TRBD1,TRBJ2-7,CASSAGTAYEQYF,TGTGCCAGCAGTGCCGGGACAGCCTACGAGCAGTACTTC
once,TRBV7-3,TRBD2,TRBJ2-1,CASSLTGTSGTYNEQFF,TGTGCCAGCAGCTTAACGGGGACTAGCGGGACTTACAATGAGCAGTTCTTC
few,TRBV6-1,-,TRBJ1-5,CASSHTTENQSQHF,TGTGCCAGCAGCCACACGACAGAGAATCAGTCCCAGCATTTT
-,TRBV30,TRBD1,TRBJ1-2,CAWTPVSDRVYGYTF,TGTGCATGGACCCCCGTTTCAGACAGGGTATACGGCTACACCTTC
-,TRBV6-5,-,TRBJ1-5,CASTLEEGTQPQHF,TGTGCCAGCACTCTCGAGGAGGGGACTCAGCCCCAGCATTTT
many,TRBV19,TRBD2,TRBJ2-1,CASSIVGGVMINEQFF,TGTGCCAGTAGTATAGTCGGGGGGGTCATGATCAATGAGCAGTTCTTC
many,TRBV20-1,-,TRBJ2-2,CSAIRATGGTGELFF,TGCAGTGCCATAAGGGCGACAGGAGGAACCGGGGAGCTGTTTTTT
few,TRBV19,-,TRBJ1-5,CASSMAGHLNQPQHF,TGTGCCAGTAGTATGGCAGGACATTTAAATCAGCCCCAGCACTTT
-,TRBV3-1,-,TRBJ1-2,CASSQTTYGYTF,TGTGCCAGCAGCCAAACGACATATGGCTACACCTTC
once,TRBV20-1,TRBD1,TRBJ2-3,CSAIHPGQGTTDTQYF,TGCAGTGCTATCCACCCGGGACAGGGGACCACAGATACGCAGTATTTT
many,TRBV2,TRBD2,TRBJ2-1,CASSDLAGGAEQFF,TGTGCCAGCAGTGACCTAGCGGGAGGTGCTGAGCAGTTCTTC
-,TRBV6-6,-,TRBJ2-7,CASSYRLDDYEQYF,TGTGCCAGCAGTTATAGACTGGACGACTACGAGCAGTACTTC
few,TRBV6-4,-,TRBJ2-7,CASSDVPESKQYF,TGTGCCAGCAGTGACGTGCCAGAGTCGAAGCAGTACTTC
many,TRBV19,TRBD1,TRBJ1-1,CASSIQGGDTEAFF,TGTGCCAGTAGTATTCAGGGGGGGGACACTGAAGCTTTCTTT
-,TRBV6-5,-,TRBJ2-3,CASSRRGVTSSTDTQYF,TGTGCCAGCAGTCGGCGTGGAGTGACGAGCTCCACAGATACGCAGTATTTT
many,TRBV6-1,TRBD2,TRBJ2-5,CASSYSIAGGGETQYF,TGTGCCAGCAGTTATTCTATAGCGGGAGGGGGTGAGACCCAGTACTTC
-,TRBV12-3/TRBV12-4,TRBD1,TRBJ2-7,CASSSPNRGSYEQYF,TGTGCCAGCAGTTCACCTAACAGGGGTTCCTACGAGCAGTACTTC
medium-sized,TRBV6-1,-,TRBJ1-6,CASSRGNFETPLHF,TGTGCCAGCAGCCGAGGGAATTTTGAGACACCCCTCCACTTT
medium-sized,TRBV24-1,-,TRBJ2-7,CATSDLGGPPTYEQYF,TGTGCCACCAGTGATTTGGGGGGTCCACCAACCTACGAGCAGTACTTC
many,TRBV11-3,-,TRBJ1-1,CASSLDPGGTEAFF,TGTGCCAGCAGCTTAGATCCGGGGGGGACTGAAGCTTTCTTT
few,TRBV6-1,-,TRBJ1-2,CASSETGDVNTF,TGTGCCAGCAGTGAAACGGGAGATGTCAACACCTTC
-,TRBV12-3/TRBV12-4,TRBD2,TRBJ2-2,CASSFLVRGASGSPWTGELFF,TGTGCCAGCAGTTTCTTGGTACGCGGGGCTAGCGGGAGTCCGTGGACCGGGGAGCTGTTCTTT
-,TRBV4-2,-,TRBJ2-7,CASSQDRAKFVSRSSYEQYF,TGTGCCAGCAGCCAAGATAGGGCGAAGTTTGTTAGTCGGAGCTCCTACGAGCAGTACTTC
many,TRBV19,TRBD2,TRBJ2-7,CASSSTSGTYEQYF,TGTGCCAGTAGTTCGACTAGCGGGACCTACGAGCAGTACTTC
few,TRBV7-2,-,TRBJ2-5,CASRQDGETQYF,TGTGCCAGCAGGCAAGACGGGGAGACCCAGTACTTC
once,TRBV11-2,-,TRBJ2-7,CACSPLRASPYDQYF,TGTGCCTGCAGCCCCCTGCGGGCATCCCCCTACGATCAGTACTTC
few,TRBV6-4,-,TRBJ2-1,CAIRRGGKCF,TGTGCCATTCGGCGGGGCGGGAAGTGCTTC
-,TRBV19,-,TRBJ2-7,CASSPRVLANEQYF,TGTGCCAGTAGTCCCAGGGTGCTCGCGAACGAGCAGTACTTC
many,TRBV27,-,TRBJ1-1,CASSFVGGLKTEAFF,TGTGCCAGCAGTTTCGTTGGCGGCTTAAAGACTGAAGCTTTCTTT
-,TRBV2,TRBD2,TRBJ2-1,CASSGSGSVDEQFF,TGTGCCAGCAGTGGTAGCGGGAGCGTTGATGAGCAGTTCTTC
-,TRBV19,-,TRBJ1-5,CASSIYLWQYNQPQHF,TGTGCCAGTAGTATTTACCTGTGGCAGTACAATCAGCCCCAGCATTTT
many,TRBV2,-,TRBJ2-3,CASSDSAVTDTQYF,TGTGCCAGCAGTGATTCCGCGGTCACAGATACGCAGTATTTT
-,TRBV6-1,TRBD2,TRBJ2-6,CASSSTSGLSGANVLTF,TGTGCCAGCAGCTCGACTAGCGGACTCTCTGGTGCCAACGTCCTGACTTTC
few,TRBV20-1,TRBD2,TRBJ2-7,CSARGIAGFSSYEQYF,TGCAGTGCTAGGGGGATAGCGGGCTTCTCCTCCTACGAGCAGTACTTC